The clone carrying this T cell receptor beta chain appeared many times. TCRdb fed the 5' RACE reads into MiXCR, producing one record per CDR3 protein. This sample has approximately 42,000 distinct CDR3 sequences, with about 10% found just once. The data belong to a study of CD8 T cells in ankylosing spondylitis. The CDR3 length is 15 residues. Trimming removed 0 bases from V and 4 bases from J, with 13 bases in between. CDR1 and CDR2 from the germline V gene are SGHRS and YFSETQ. The origin of this receptor is a male donor with ankylosing spondylitis or in good health (not recorded which). The sample was blood, either unsorted or a sorted T cell fraction (not recorded which). The J gene is TRBJ2-5, the V gene TRBV5-1; D ambiguous. CDR3 nucleotides: TGCGCCAGCAGCTTGGGACGTCGATATGGAGAGACCCAGTACTTC. Its protein is CASSLGRRYGETQYF.